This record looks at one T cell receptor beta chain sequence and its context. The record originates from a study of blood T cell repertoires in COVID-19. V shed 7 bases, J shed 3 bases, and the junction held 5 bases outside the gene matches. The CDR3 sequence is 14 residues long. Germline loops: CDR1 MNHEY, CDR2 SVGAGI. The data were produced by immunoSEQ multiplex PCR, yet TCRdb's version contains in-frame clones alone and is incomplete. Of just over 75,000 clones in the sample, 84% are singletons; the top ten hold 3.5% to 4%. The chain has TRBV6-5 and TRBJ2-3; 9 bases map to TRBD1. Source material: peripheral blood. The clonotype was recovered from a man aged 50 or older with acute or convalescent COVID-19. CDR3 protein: CASTPGQGTDTQYF. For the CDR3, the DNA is TGTGCCAGCACCCCGGGACAGGGTACAGATACGCAGTATTTT.